This is a list of T cell receptor beta chains from one sample in a study of blood T cell repertoires in COVID-19. Clones were read by immunoSEQ multiplex PCR, and TCRdb kept only the in-frame ones, dropping some. This sample yields roughly 220,000 clones, of which roughly 75% are seen a single time; around 5.8% belongs to the top ten. Sequencing used peripheral blood. These receptors were collected from a woman in her seventies with acute or convalescent COVID-19. Both conserved end residues are part of each CDR3. The D gene is left open where the match is weak. A clone size is listed for some rows: how often the clone was seen (once, few, many), or a class if it is expanded.

size: few; J: TRBJ2-3; D: .; V: TRBV28; DNA: TGTGCCAGCAGTTTGGAGCGGTACACAGATACGCAGTATTTT; CDR3: CASSLERYTDTQYF
size: .; J: TRBJ2-1; D: TRBD1; V: TRBV7-6; DNA: TGTGCCAGCAGCTTGTGGACAGGGGGTTTGAATGAGCAGTTCTTC; CDR3: CASSLWTGGLNEQFF
size: once; J: TRBJ2-7; D: .; V: TRBV29-1; DNA: TGCAGCGTTGAAGAGGGGACTGCCGACCGGTACTTC; CDR3: CSVEEGTADRYF
size: .; J: TRBJ2-2; D: .; V: TRBV30; DNA: TGTGCCTGGAATAGGGACACTCCAGGCGGGGAGCTGTTTTTT; CDR3: CAWNRDTPGGELFF
size: .; J: TRBJ2-1; D: TRBD2; V: TRBV27; DNA: TGTGCCAGCAACCGAGGGGCTAGCGGGAGGGGCTATGAGCAGTTCTTC; CDR3: CASNRGASGRGYEQFF
size: .; J: TRBJ1-5; D: .; V: TRBV15; DNA: TGTGCCACCAGCAGAGACCTCGCAGGGGCCCAGCCCCAGCATTTT; CDR3: CATSRDLAGAQPQHF
size: .; J: TRBJ2-3; D: .; V: TRBV19; DNA: TGTGCCAGTAGTATAGGCGAGGGAGTGGATACGCAGTATTTT; CDR3: CASSIGEGVDTQYF
size: .; J: TRBJ1-2; D: TRBD1; V: TRBV7-9; DNA: TGTGCCAGCAGCTCCCGGGACAGGGAGTCGGAAGGCTACACCTTC; CDR3: CASSSRDRESEGYTF
size: .; J: TRBJ2-1; D: .; V: TRBV28; DNA: TGTGCCAGCAGTTATGGGGTGGTAGCGGTCAATGAGCAGTTCTTC; CDR3: CASSYGVVAVNEQFF
size: .; J: TRBJ2-3; D: .; V: TRBV5-4; DNA: TGTGCCAGCAGCCGCGGGAGCACAGATACGCAGTATTTT; CDR3: CASSRGSTDTQYF
size: once; J: TRBJ2-3; D: .; V: TRBV30; DNA: TGTGCCTGGAGTTCCGACTTGGGCACAGATACGCAGTATTTT; CDR3: CAWSSDLGTDTQYF
size: .; J: TRBJ2-2; D: .; V: TRBV18; DNA: TGTGCCAGCTCACCAAACTCCGGGGAGCTGTTTTTT; CDR3: CASSPNSGELFF
size: .; J: TRBJ1-1; D: .; V: TRBV19; DNA: TGTGCCAGTAGTCCCGTGGCACAGGGGAACACTGAAGCTTTCTTT; CDR3: CASSPVAQGNTEAFF
size: .; J: TRBJ2-2; D: .; V: TRBV11-2; DNA: TGTGCCAGCAGCCCAGGACTGAACACCGGGGAGCTGTTTTTT; CDR3: CASSPGLNTGELFF
size: .; J: TRBJ1-2; D: .; V: TRBV10-3; DNA: TGTGCCATCAGTGAGGTCGAGGGCTATGGCTACACCTTC; CDR3: CAISEVEGYGYTF
size: .; J: TRBJ2-7; D: TRBD2; V: TRBV4-2; DNA: TGTGCCAGCAGCCAAGGCCTCCTAGCGGCATACGAGCAGTACTTC; CDR3: CASSQGLLAAYEQYF
size: .; J: TRBJ1-1; D: TRBD1; V: TRBV29-1; DNA: TGCAGCGTTGAGTCAGGGGGCACTGAAGCTTTCTTT; CDR3: CSVESGGTEAFF
size: once; J: TRBJ2-2; D: .; V: TRBV19; DNA: TGTGCCAGTAAGAACTCGCGAGCGAACACCGGGGAGCTGTTTTTT; CDR3: CASKNSRANTGELFF
size: .; J: TRBJ1-1; D: .; V: TRBV29-1; DNA: TGCAGCGTCCAACCACAGGGATTGAACACTGAAGCTTTCTTT; CDR3: CSVQPQGLNTEAFF
size: .; J: TRBJ1-4; D: TRBD1; V: TRBV19; DNA: TGTGCCAGTACCGCCTTGACCGGGACAGGGAGTGAAAAACTGTTTTTT; CDR3: CASTALTGTGSEKLFF
size: .; J: TRBJ2-7; D: .; V: TRBV7-8; DNA: TGTGCCAGCAGCCCGCGCGACCCGCAGGGTACAGCTCCTAGGTACTTC; CDR3: CASSPRDPQGTAPRYF
size: .; J: TRBJ2-2; D: .; V: TRBV10-2; DNA: TGCGCCAGCAAAGCAGGGGCGAACACCGGGGAGCTGTTTTTT; CDR3: CASKAGANTGELFF